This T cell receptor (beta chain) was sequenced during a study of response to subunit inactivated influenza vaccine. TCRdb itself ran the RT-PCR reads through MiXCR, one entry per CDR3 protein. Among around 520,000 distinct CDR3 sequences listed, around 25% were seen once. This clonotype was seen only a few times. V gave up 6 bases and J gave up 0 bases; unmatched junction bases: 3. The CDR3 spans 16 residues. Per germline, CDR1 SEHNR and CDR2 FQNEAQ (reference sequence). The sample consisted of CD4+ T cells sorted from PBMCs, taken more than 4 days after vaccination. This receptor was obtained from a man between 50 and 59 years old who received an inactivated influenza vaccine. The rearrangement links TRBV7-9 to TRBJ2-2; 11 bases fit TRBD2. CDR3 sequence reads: CASRLAGAPNTGELFF. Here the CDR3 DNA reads TGTGCCAGCAGACTAGCGGGGGCCCCGAACACCGGGGAGCTGTTTTTT. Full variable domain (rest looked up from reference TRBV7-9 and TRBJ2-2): DTGVSQNPRHKITKRGQNVTFRCDPISEHNRLYWYRQTLGQGPEFLTYFQNEAQLEKSRLLSDRFSAERPKGSFSTLEIQRTEQGDSAMYLCASRLAGAPNTGELFFGEGSRLTVL.